The present T cell receptor (beta chain) was sequenced within a study of breast tumors, draining lymph nodes, adjacent tissues. Trimming stripped 0 bases from V and 1 base from J, with 7 bases between. CDR3 length equals 14 residues. CDR1 and CDR2 from the germline V gene are SGHRS and YFSETQ. A note on this clonotype: Its antigen is not identified.

Overall study results and limits: Luminal-like breast cancer showed significantly greater tumor-nontumor repertoire similarity than basal-like breast cancer did. Tumor TCR diversity was below lymph nodes but above nontumor tissue. Data fit most tumor T cells coming from lymph node, expanding in tumor. The lymph node origin of tumor T cells was framed as consistent with a hypothesis, not demonstrated.

The lymph nodes were axillary draining lymph nodes from breast cancer patients. TCRdb re-analysed the multiplex PCR reads in MiXCR, keeping a single row per CDR3 protein. The sample carries hundreds of thousands of distinct CDR3 sequences, around 32% recorded once. This chain joins TRBV5-1 and TRBJ1-1; D unresolved. Sequencing was carried out using axillary lymph node tissue. The receptor was isolated from a female donor with breast cancer. Some clones in this sample may be carry-over from other donors' samples. CDR3 sequence: CASSLGHRNTEAFF. For the CDR3, the DNA is TGCGCCAGCAGCTTGGGACACCGGAACACTGAAGCTTTCTTT.